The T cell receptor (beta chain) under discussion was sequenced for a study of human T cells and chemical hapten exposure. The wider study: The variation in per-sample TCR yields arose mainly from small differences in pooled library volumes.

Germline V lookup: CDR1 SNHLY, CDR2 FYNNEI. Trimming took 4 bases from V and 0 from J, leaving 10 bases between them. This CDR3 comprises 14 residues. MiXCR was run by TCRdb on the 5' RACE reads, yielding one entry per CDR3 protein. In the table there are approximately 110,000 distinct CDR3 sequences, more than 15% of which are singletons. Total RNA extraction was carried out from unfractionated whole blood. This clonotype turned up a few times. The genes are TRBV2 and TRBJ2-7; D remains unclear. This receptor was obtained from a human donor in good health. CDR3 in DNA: TGTGCCAGCAGTGGTCGACTGAGCTCCTACGAGCAGTACTTC. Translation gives CASSGRLSSYEQYF. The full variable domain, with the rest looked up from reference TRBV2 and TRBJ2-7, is EPEVTQTPSHQVTQMGQEVILRCVPISNHLYFYWYRQILGQKVEFLVSFYNNEISEKSEIFDDQFSVERPDGSNFTLKIRSTKLEDSAMYFCASSGRLSSYEQYFGPGTRLTVT.